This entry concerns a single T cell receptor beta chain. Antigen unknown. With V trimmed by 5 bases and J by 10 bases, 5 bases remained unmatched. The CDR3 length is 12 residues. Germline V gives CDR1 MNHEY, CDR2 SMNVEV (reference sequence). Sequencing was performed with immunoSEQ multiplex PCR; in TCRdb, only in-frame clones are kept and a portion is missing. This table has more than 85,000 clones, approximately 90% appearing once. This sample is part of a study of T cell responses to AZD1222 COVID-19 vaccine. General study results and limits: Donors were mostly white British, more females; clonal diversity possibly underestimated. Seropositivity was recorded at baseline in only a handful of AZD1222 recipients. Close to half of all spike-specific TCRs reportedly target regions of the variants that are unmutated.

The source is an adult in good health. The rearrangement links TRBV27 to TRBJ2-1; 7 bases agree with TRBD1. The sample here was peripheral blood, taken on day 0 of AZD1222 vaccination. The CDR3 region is CASSPQGLEQFF. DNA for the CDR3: TGTGCCAGCAGTCCACAGGGGTTAGAGCAGTTCTTC.